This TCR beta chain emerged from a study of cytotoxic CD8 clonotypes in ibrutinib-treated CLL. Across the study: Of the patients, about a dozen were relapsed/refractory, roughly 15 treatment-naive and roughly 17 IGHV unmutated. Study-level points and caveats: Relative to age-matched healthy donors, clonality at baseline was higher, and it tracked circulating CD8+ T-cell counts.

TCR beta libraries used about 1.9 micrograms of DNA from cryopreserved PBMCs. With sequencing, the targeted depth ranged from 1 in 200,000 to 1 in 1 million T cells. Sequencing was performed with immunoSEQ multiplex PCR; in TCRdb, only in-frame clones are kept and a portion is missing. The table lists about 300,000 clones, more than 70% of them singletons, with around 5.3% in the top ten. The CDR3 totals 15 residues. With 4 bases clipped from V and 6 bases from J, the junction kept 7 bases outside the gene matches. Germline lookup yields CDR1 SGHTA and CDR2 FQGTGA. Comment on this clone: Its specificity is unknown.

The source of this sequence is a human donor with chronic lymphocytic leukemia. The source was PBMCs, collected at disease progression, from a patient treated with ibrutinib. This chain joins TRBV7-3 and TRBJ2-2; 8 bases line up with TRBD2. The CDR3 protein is CASSSYGGASGELFF. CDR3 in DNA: TGTGCCAGCAGCTCATACGGGGGGGCCTCCGGGGAGCTGTTTTTT.